This T cell receptor (beta chain) was found in a study of T cell responses to AZD1222 COVID-19 vaccine. Study-level findings and limits: Donors, mostly white British, included more females; clonal diversity was possibly underestimated. Following two doses of AZD1222, Spike-specific TCR breadth and depth rose.

TCRdb's copy holds only in-frame clones and misses some; the assay was immunoSEQ multiplex PCR. Of 100,000 to 150,000 clones listed, around 90% are singletons. Details on this clone: The antigen is undetermined.

Trimming left V 2 bases short and J 8 bases short, with 12 bases between. CDR1 is LGHDT and CDR2 is YNNKEL in the germline V gene (reference sequence). CDR3 length equals 13 residues. The chain carries TRBV3-1 (or the pseudogene TRBV3-2) and TRBJ1-2, with D possibly matching TRBD1 (5 bases). The TCR originated in an adult in good health. The sample in question was peripheral blood, obtained on day 0 of AZD1222 vaccination. The CDR3 sequence is CASSQRAGGGYTF. CDR3 sequence (DNA): TGTGCCAGCAGCCAAAGAGCTGGGGGAGGCTACACCTTC.